This T cell receptor beta chain emerged from a study of T cell responses to AZD1222 COVID-19 vaccine (dated by TCRdb to the early 2020s). Regarding the research as a whole: AZD1222 recipients given second doses at about 4 weeks or at about 12 weeks were pooled, since spike-specific TCR depth and breadth were not found to differ between the two schedules. TCR sequencing covered more than 230 trial participants: roughly 200 given two doses of AZD1222 and 26 given two doses of MenACWY control vaccine. Enrollment into the trials was organized by age into subgroups of 18-55, 56-69 and 70-plus years, and those subgroups contained around 150, 28 and 57 TCR-sequenced participants, respectively. On the study overall, not on this receptor specifically: Spike-specific TCR breadth and depth rose significantly after two AZD1222 doses compared with day 0 and with MenACWY recipients. Epitopes outside the regions mutated in the B.1.351 and B.1.1.7 variants were reportedly recognized by nearly half of the unique spike-specific TCRs. The 56-69-year group was small, and its depth increase did not reach significance, likely because of low power. Because no day 14 peak-response samples were available, repertoires were characterized only after the peak T cell response. Conclusions about previously exposed vaccinees are limited, since just 6 or 7 AZD1222 recipients were seropositive for SARS-CoV-2 at baseline. Participants were mostly white British and included more females than males, and it was suggested by the authors that clonal diversity may have been underestimated. CD4 TCRs associated with the vaccine covered the entire spike protein, and the dominant responses were in regions 160-218 and 743-854.

The CDR3 regions of human TCRbeta chains were subjected to immunosequencing. Under the source paper's analysis protocol: Repertoire TCRs were checked for matches against a reference library of SARS-CoV-2-specific TCRs that had been generated using the MIRA antigen-specificity platform. Breadth was defined as the fraction of unique TCRs that were SARS-CoV-2-associated, and depth was defined as the fraction of total T cells that were SARS-CoV-2-associated. Using the MIRA data, each spike-specific TCR was assigned both to the spike region to which the TCR was reactive and to a CD4 or CD8 class. Log10-transformed breadth and depth values were compared by one-way ANOVA with Sidak's multiple comparisons tests. The clones in this table, taken by TCRdb from immuneACCESS, are in-frame only. Not every clone is retained; where verified, under half of the shortfall comes from an unresolved V gene, and the cause of the rest is unknown. V and J calls and clone size come straight from that table; D and trimming were deduced from the DNA. This sample lists around 160,000 clones; just over 90% were detected once. The ten most abundant clones make up 1.5% to 2% of the sample.

V is cut by 6 bases and J by 6 bases, and the space between the germline ends is 11 bases. CDR1 and CDR2 are read off the germline V gene as MNHEY and SVGAGI. Measured from the cysteine to the phenylalanine, the CDR3 is 13 residues long. The kept DNA is CDR3 alone, 39 bases in frame from the first base. The time point label for this specimen denotes: baseline before first vaccination. Vaccinee samples came from UK trials COV001 and COV002, including a single-blind randomized controlled phase 2/3 trial of AZD1222 (ChAdOx1 nCoV-19) in healthy adults. For TCRbeta chain sequencing, PBMC samples were collected from trial participants at day 0 and at day 28 after the second dose. Comments on this clone: Its binding antigen is unknown. It has no much larger one-base neighbor in the sample; base qualities were not kept.

The source of this sequence is an adult in good health. In this chain, TRBV6-5 is recombined with TRBJ2-2; there is no confident call for the D gene. This specimen consisted of peripheral blood, obtained on day 0 of AZD1222 vaccination. The CDR3 protein: CASSSQMAGELFF. In nucleotides, the sequence is TGTGCCAGCAGCTCTCAGATGGCCGGGGAGCTGTTTTTT.